A selection of T cell receptor beta chains follows, all from one sample in a study of OX40 agonist ivuxolimab in advanced cancers. Clones were read by immunoSEQ multiplex PCR, and TCRdb kept only the in-frame ones, dropping some. The table has about 19,000 clones, under 70% seen once; the top ten hold about an eighth. This specimen consisted of CD4+ or CD8+ T cells sorted from blood, obtained in a trial of the OX40 agonist ivuxolimab. These TCRs come from an adult with an advanced solid tumor such as melanoma, head and neck, liver or kidney cancer. Both conserved end residues are part of each CDR3. A D gene is named only where the DNA matches it firmly. The size field is filled for only some rows; it gives once, few, many or a size class.

d_gene	abundance	v_gene	j_gene	CDR3aa	CDR3nt
.	.	TRBV28	TRBJ2-7	CASSLSRHPYEQYF	TGTGCCAGCAGTTTGTCGAGGCATCCCTACGAGCAGTACTTC
.	.	TRBV6-6	TRBJ1-1	CASSYDWNTEAFF	TGTGCCAGCAGTTACGACTGGAACACTGAAGCTTTCTTT
TRBD1	few	TRBV10-3	TRBJ2-1	CAISTGTGTNEQFF	TGTGCCATCAGTACCGGGACAGGTACCAATGAGCAGTTCTTC
TRBD1	once	TRBV7-9	TRBJ2-7	CASSDRDRESSSTYEQYF	TGTGCCAGCAGCGACCGGGACAGGGAGAGTAGCTCGACCTACGAGCAGTACTTC
.	.	TRBV15	TRBJ2-7	CATSRDEGTLFEQYF	TGTGCCACCAGCAGAGATGAGGGGACACTCTTCGAGCAGTACTTC
TRBD1	.	TRBV6-5	TRBJ2-7	CASSYSGTAFSYEQYF	TGTGCCAGCAGTTACTCCGGGACAGCTTTCTCCTACGAGCAGTACTTC
TRBD1	.	TRBV6-7	TRBJ2-7	CAILKGQGRNEQYF	TGTGCCATACTAAAGGGACAGGGGAGGAACGAGCAGTACTTC
TRBD1	.	TRBV19	TRBJ1-1	CASSIGYRGITEAFF	TGTGCCAGTAGTATAGGGTACAGGGGGATCACTGAAGCTTTCTTT
TRBD1	.	TRBV7-4	TRBJ1-2	CASSLDLDRGPDGYTF	TGTGCCAGCAGCTTAGATTTGGACAGGGGGCCAGATGGCTACACCTTC
.	.	TRBV6-5	TRBJ1-4	CASSLTGEDEKLFF	TGTGCCAGCAGCCTGACGGGAGAGGATGAAAAACTGTTTTTT
.	.	TRBV7-2	TRBJ1-1	CASSTRRVTEAFF	TGTGCCAGCAGCACCCGACGGGTCACTGAAGCTTTCTTT
.	many	TRBV27	TRBJ2-7	CASSRDPTYEQYF	TGTGCCAGCAGCAGGGACCCAACCTACGAGCAGTACTTC
.	.	TRBV2	TRBJ2-3	CASSDPRDTDTQYF	TGTGCCAGCAGTGACCCCAGGGACACAGATACGCAGTATTTT
.	.	TRBV4-1	TRBJ1-1	CASSQGVGTEAFF	TGCGCCAGCAGCCAAGGTGTAGGCACCGAAGCTTTCTTT
.	few	TRBV6-5	TRBJ1-2	CASSTDPNYGYTF	TGTGCCAGCAGTACGGACCCTAACTATGGCTACACCTTC